Shown below are 26 T cell receptor beta chains from a single sample sequenced in a study of liver allograft versus peripheral blood T cells. For the study at large: Transplanted-liver and recipient peripheral blood T cell receptor repertoires were compared.

One entry per CDR3 protein results from TCRdb running MiXCR on the reads. The sample includes some 510 distinct CDR3 sequences, 10% to 15% of them seen just once. The receptors shown here come from a human patient who had a liver transplant. Certain T cells may be donor cells from the graft.

This clonotype is judged large. This chain uses TRBV19 with TRBJ1-5; D unclear. The CDR3 length is 13 residues. Germline CDR1 reads LNHDA; CDR2 reads SQIVND (reference sequence). Trimming stripped 4 bases from V and 9 bases from J, with 13 bases between. The DNA for the CDR3 is TGTGCCAGTAGTAAGGAGGTGTCGACGCCCCAGCATTTT. It encodes CASSKEVSTPQHF.

This clonotype ranks as large. This chain joins TRBV6-5 and TRBJ2-1; 9 nucleotides agree with TRBD2. Germline CDR1 and CDR2: MNHEY and SVGAGI. This CDR3 contains 15 residues. V dropped 7 bases and J dropped 8; count of bases not matched to a gene: 12. This chain's CDR3 is CASMAGGPLGDEQFF. The CDR3 DNA reads TGTGCCAGCATGGCGGGAGGGCCACTTGGGGATGAGCAGTTCTTC.

This clonotype is classed as medium-sized. The chain couples TRBV3-1 to TRBJ2-1; 10 nucleotides agree with TRBD2. The V segment lost 4 bases and the J segment 14 bases; nucleotides outside the gene matches: 8. This CDR3 comprises 13 residues. The germline gives CDR1 LGHDT, CDR2 YNNKEL (reference sequence). This chain's CDR3 is CASSRAFGTSEFF. CDR3 in DNA: TGTGCCAGCAGCCGGGCGTTCGGGACTAGCGAGTTCTTC.

By sample fraction, this clonotype is large. V gene TRBV20-1 combines with J gene TRBJ2-2; 8 nucleotides align to TRBD2. V dropped 0 bases and J dropped 4; count of bases not matched to a gene: 1. This CDR3 has 14 amino acids. Germline assignment: CDR1 DFQATT and CDR2 SNEGSKA (reference sequence). The CDR3 DNA follows: TGCAGTGCTAGAGAAGCGGGAGCCACCGGGGAGCTGTTTTTT. It encodes CSAREAGATGELFF.

This clonotype counts as large. The rearrangement links TRBV5-6 to TRBJ1-2, with D perhaps matching TRBD1 (5 bases). The CDR3 is 14 residues long. The ends were cut back, 2 bases at V and 8 bases at J, with 16 bases in the middle. Germline V gives CDR1 SGHDT, CDR2 YYEEEE. The CDR3 protein is CASSLVGHRGGYTF. The DNA of the CDR3 is TGTGCCAGCAGCTTAGTGGGGCATAGGGGAGGCTACACCTTC.

This clonotype is judged large. This rearrangement joins TRBV19 to TRBJ1-2; D not resolved. The germline gives CDR1 LNHDA, CDR2 SQIVND (reference sequence). There are 12 residues in the CDR3. V was cut by 5 bases and J by 5 bases, with 9 bases left in between. The CDR3 is CASSHTDYGYTF. As DNA, the CDR3 is TGTGCCAGTAGTCACACAGATTATGGCTACACCTTC.

By proportion, this clonotype is medium-sized. The J gene is TRBJ2-7, the V gene TRBV12-3 or TRBV12-4; D is tentatively TRBD1 or TRBD2 (6 bases each). The CDR3 covers 14 residues. The V end lost 5 bases, the J end lost 4 bases, and 15 bases lay between the germline ends. The CDR3 here is CASSLLGGQYEQYF. CDR3 nucleotides: TGTGCCAGCAGTCTATTGGGGGGCCAATACGAGCAGTACTTC.

The CDR3 region is CASSPSDYDSGSAYEQYF. CDR3 nucleotide sequence: TGTGCCAGCTCACCATCCGACTACGATAGCGGGAGCGCCTACGAGCAGTACTTC. The J gene is TRBJ2-7, the V gene TRBV18, with 9 bases aligning to TRBD2. The CDR3 totals 18 residues. V shed 2 bases, J shed 2 bases, and the junction held 13 bases outside the gene matches. CDR1 is KGHSH, CDR2 LQKENI, per germline.

In this sample, this clonotype turned up many times. This chain links TRBV12-3 or TRBV12-4 with TRBJ2-3; 15 positions agree with TRBD2. V was pared by 4 bases and J by 1 base, with 3 bases of the junction left unmatched. This CDR3 is 17 amino acids long. Written as DNA, the CDR3 is TGTGCCAGCAGTTCCGGACTAGCGGGGGGGGGCACAGATACGCAGTATTTT. It codes for CASSSGLAGGGTDTQYF.

Details on this clonotype: This may come from a read error, since a much larger clone is one base off. The chain combines TRBV28 with TRBJ2-1, with no clear D. This CDR3 is built from 13 residues. Germline values: CDR1 MDHEN, CDR2 SYDVKM. The CDR3 bases are TGTGTCAGCAGTTTTGACCGAGTCAATGAGCAGTTCTTC. Translated, it gives CVSSFDRVNEQFF.

This clonotype rates as medium-sized. The V call is TRBV18, the J call TRBJ2-3; possible D gene TRBD1, 6 bases. The CDR3 loop spans 15 amino acids. Per germline, CDR1 KGHSH and CDR2 LQKENI. V dropped 3 bases and J dropped 4 bases, with 14 bases sitting between them. The CDR3 loop reads CASSPSAGVADTQYF. The CDR3 nucleotides read TGTGCCAGCTCACCCTCGGCAGGGGTAGCAGATACGCAGTATTTT. Full variable domain (rest looked up from reference TRBV18 and TRBJ2-3): NAGVMQNPRHLVRRRGQEARLRCSPMKGHSHVYWYRQLPEEGLKFMVYLQKENIIDESGMPKERFSAEFPKEGPSILRIQQVVRGDSAAYFCASSPSAGVADTQYFGPGTRLTVL.

This clonotype is classed as hyperexpanded. The rearrangement uses TRBV6-1 and TRBJ2-6; D gene uncertain. CDR1 and CDR2 (germline): MNHNS, SASEGT. V was clipped by 7 bases and J by 0 bases, with 10 bases between them. The CDR3 totals 15 residues. CDR3 DNA: TGTGCCAGCACGACCCTCGTCTCTGGGGCCAACGTCCTGACTTTC. As protein: CASTTLVSGANVLTF.

Sample share makes this clonotype medium-sized. The chain has TRBV10-3 and TRBJ2-5; no clear D. V shed 4 bases and J shed 3 bases, with 9 bases lying between them. The CDR3 is made up of 13 amino acids. Looked up from germline, CDR1 is ENHRY and CDR2 is SYGVKD. The CDR3 DNA sequence: TGTGCCATCAGTGGACAACCAAAAGAGACCCAGTACTTC. Protein product: CAISGQPKETQYF.

In this sample, this clonotype is large. The rearrangement uses TRBV19 and TRBJ1-2; unclear D gene. V was trimmed by 5 bases and J by 4 bases, leaving 14 bases between them. This CDR3 has 14 residues. Germline V gene data show CDR1 as LNHDA and CDR2 as SQIVND (reference sequence). CDR3 in DNA: TGTGCCAGTAGTTACCGGGCGAATAGCTATGGCTACACCTTC. Its protein product is CASSYRANSYGYTF.

In this sample, this clonotype is large (0.1 to 1%). The V call is TRBV19, the J call TRBJ2-4; TRBD2 matches at 14 bases. Germline V gene lookup returns CDR1 LNHDA and CDR2 SQIVND (reference sequence). The CDR3 runs to 16 residues. The ends lost 6 bases at V and 8 bases at J; junction bases unmatched: 9. This chain's CDR3 is CASSPGTSGGRDIQYF. The CDR3 DNA reads as TGTGCCAGTAGCCCCGGGACTAGCGGGGGCCGGGACATTCAGTACTTC.

This clonotype qualifies as medium-sized. CDR3 in DNA: TGTGCCAGCAGTTTAGGGACAGGGGGCTATGGCTACACCTTC. Translating it yields CASSLGTGGYGYTF. V gene TRBV28 combines with J gene TRBJ1-2, with 11 bases fitting TRBD1. Per germline, CDR1 MDHEN and CDR2 SYDVKM. V lost 2 bases, J lost 4 bases, and 0 bases stayed unmatched. The CDR3 runs to 14 residues.

This clonotype is categorized as large (0.1 to 1%). The V and J genes are TRBV5-5 and TRBJ1-2, with 8 bases that match TRBD1. The CDR3 is made up of 14 amino acids. V was clipped by 2 bases and J by 4 bases; unmatched bases: 4. Per the germline V gene, CDR1 is SGHKS and CDR2 is YYEKEE (reference sequence). CDR3 protein: CASSLLTGGYGYTF. For the CDR3, the DNA is TGTGCCAGCAGCTTACTTACAGGGGGCTATGGCTACACCTTC.

By proportion, this clonotype is medium-sized. The chain joins TRBV20-1 to TRBJ1-4, with D possibly matching TRBD1 (6 bases). CDR1 is DFQATT and CDR2 is SNEGSKA in the germline V gene (reference sequence). Trimming cost V 0 bases and J 2 bases, with 19 bases left between them. The CDR3 length is 18 residues. CDR3 loop: CSARDGSRGQITNEKLFF. CDR3 sequence (DNA): TGCAGTGCTAGAGATGGATCACGGGGGCAGATTACTAATGAAAAACTGTTTTTT.

This clonotype ranks as large. The gene calls are TRBV15 and TRBJ1-2; 11 nucleotides line up with TRBD1. The CDR3 is made up of 15 amino acids. Trimming at V came to 5 bases and at J to 2 bases, leaving 4 bases not matched to a gene. The germline gives CDR1 LNHNV, CDR2 YYDKDF (reference sequence). The DNA of the CDR3 is TGTGCCACCAGCCCGGACAGGGGGCAGAACTATGGCTACACCTTC. It specifies CATSPDRGQNYGYTF.

By share, this clonotype counts as large. V and J are TRBV28 and TRBJ1-2; 7 bases fit TRBD1. V shed 6 bases and J 8 bases; nucleotides not matched to a gene: 9. Germline V gene data show CDR1 as MDHEN and CDR2 as SYDVKM. The CDR3 is 13 residues long. The CDR3 bases are TGTGCCAGCAGCCGGACAGGTTTCGGCGGCTACACCTTC. Translated: CASSRTGFGGYTF.

The V call is TRBV5-1, the J call TRBJ2-5; tentative D call: TRBD1 (6 bases). The CDR3 totals 12 residues. In germline, CDR1 is SGHRS, CDR2 YFSETQ. Trimming took off 5 bases at V and 5 bases at J, with 10 bases between the two ends. CDR3 in DNA: TGCGCCAGCAGGACAGGAAGGGAGACCCAGTACTTC. This gives the protein CASRTGRETQYF. Supplemented by reference TRBV5-1 and TRBJ2-5, the full variable domain reads KAGVTQTPRYLIKTRGQQVTLSCSPISGHRSVSWYQQTPGQGLQFLFEYFSETQRNKGNFPGRFSGRQFSNSRSEMNVSTLELGDSALYLCASRTGRETQYFGPGTRLLVL.

By share, this clonotype ranks as large (0.1 to 1%). V usage is TRBV10-3 and J usage is TRBJ1-3; D possibly corresponds to TRBD1 (6 bases). The CDR3 runs to 13 residues. Trimming shortened V by 7 bases and J by 2 bases, and 9 bases separated the two germline ends. Germline loops: CDR1 ENHRY, CDR2 SYGVKD. CDR3 DNA: TGTGCCATCACGGGGGCAACTGGAAACACCATATATTTT. Its protein is CAITGATGNTIYF.

This clonotype is judged medium-sized (0.01 to 0.1%). This chain connects TRBV10-1 to TRBJ2-7; TRBD2 agrees at 9 bases. The ends lost 3 bases at V and 4 bases at J; junction bases unmatched: 7. From germline, CDR1 is WNHNN and CDR2 SYGVQD (reference sequence). The CDR3 contains 15 residues. For the CDR3, the DNA is TGCGCCAGCAGTGATCTCGGACTAGCGCCTTACGAGCAGTACTTC. This sequence encodes CASSDLGLAPYEQYF.

By proportion, this clonotype is large. This chain connects TRBV5-5 to TRBJ1-4; D gene unclear. V lost 1 base and J 6 bases, leaving 7 bases between the germline ends. The CDR3 length is 13 residues. From germline, CDR1 is SGHKS and CDR2 YYEKEE (reference sequence). DNA for the CDR3: TGTGCCAGCAGCTTGTTTCAGGATGAAAAACTGTTTTTT. Translating it yields CASSLFQDEKLFF. Using reference TRBV5-5 and TRBJ1-4 for the parts outside the CDR3, the full variable domain is DAGVTQSPTHLIKTRGQQVTLRCSPISGHKSVSWYQQVLGQGPQFIFQYYEKEERGRGNFPDRFSARQFPNYSSELNVNALLLGDSALYLCASSLFQDEKLFFGSGTQLSVL.

This clonotype is deemed large (0.1 to 1%). The V call is TRBV20-1, the J call TRBJ1-6; TRBD1 aligns across 7 bases. Unmatched junction bases numbered 8, after V lost 0 bases and J lost 6 bases. Germline V gives CDR1 DFQATT, CDR2 SNEGSKA (reference sequence). The CDR3 consists of 16 residues. The chain's CDR3 is CSARDLRQGSNSPLHF. The CDR3 DNA follows: TGCAGTGCTAGAGATCTCAGACAGGGCTCTAATTCACCCCTCCACTTT.

This clonotype is medium-sized in the sample. J is TRBJ1-1 and V is TRBV19; 8 bases fit TRBD1. CDR1 and CDR2 (germline): LNHDA, SQIVND (reference sequence). The junction had 13 bases not matched to a gene; V was cut back by 7 bases and J by 6 bases. This CDR3 contains 15 residues. CDR3 coding DNA: TGTGCCAGTACAGTGCAGGATGACAGGGGCTCTGAAGCTTTCTTT. Amino acid sequence: CASTVQDDRGSEAFF. Filled out from reference TRBV19 and TRBJ1-1, the complete variable domain reads DGGITQSPKYLFRKEGQNVTLSCEQNLNHDAMYWYRQDPGQGLRLIYYSQIVNDFQKGDIAEGYSVSREKKESFPLTVTSAQKNPTAFYLCASTVQDDRGSEAFFGQGTRLTVV.